This is a list of T cell receptor beta chains from one sample in a study of blood T cell repertoires in COVID-19. Profiling relied on immunoSEQ multiplex PCR, and the TCRdb table lists in-frame clones only, not all of them. Among a few hundred thousand clones listed, 70% to 90% were seen once. The source material was PBMCs or T cells enriched from blood (not recorded which). The origin of the receptors is a woman in her twenties or thirties who had recovered from COVID-19. The CDR3 runs from the conserved cysteine through the conserved F or W. D genes are given only for firm matches. Where a row states a size, it is once, few, many or the class of an expanded clone; other rows omit it.

D gene: TRBD1; J gene: TRBJ1-1; clone size: -; V gene: TRBV4-3; CDR3 DNA: TGCGCCAGCAGCCACCCGGACAGGGGCACTGAAGCTTTCTTT; CDR3 protein: CASSHPDRGTEAFF
D gene: TRBD1; J gene: TRBJ1-4; clone size: -; V gene: TRBV30; CDR3 DNA: TGTGCCTGGAGCCGACAGGGTGTAAGTGAAAAACTGTTTTTT; CDR3 protein: CAWSRQGVSEKLFF
D gene: -; J gene: TRBJ1-6; clone size: -; V gene: TRBV27; CDR3 DNA: TGTGCCAGCAGTTACGGGGGGAATTCACCCCTCCACTTT; CDR3 protein: CASSYGGNSPLHF
D gene: -; J gene: TRBJ1-1; clone size: -; V gene: TRBV27; CDR3 DNA: TGTGCCAGCAGTTTAAGGCAGGGGAGGGAGGTCACTGAAGCTTTCTTT; CDR3 protein: CASSLRQGREVTEAFF
D gene: TRBD2; J gene: TRBJ2-7; clone size: -; V gene: TRBV15; CDR3 DNA: TGTGCCACCAGGGGACTAGCGGGGGACTACGAGCAGTACTTC; CDR3 protein: CATRGLAGDYEQYF
D gene: TRBD1; J gene: TRBJ2-3; clone size: -; V gene: TRBV7-3; CDR3 DNA: TGTGCCAGCAGCTTAGGGACAGGGGTGGGGACAGATACGCAGTATTTT; CDR3 protein: CASSLGTGVGTDTQYF
D gene: TRBD1; J gene: TRBJ1-2; clone size: -; V gene: TRBV27; CDR3 DNA: TGTGCCAGCGGGAGACAGGGGGCGATTGGCTACACCTTC; CDR3 protein: CASGRQGAIGYTF
D gene: -; J gene: TRBJ2-2; clone size: -; V gene: TRBV4-1; CDR3 DNA: TGCGCCAGCAGCCAAAAACTTGGGAACACCGGGGAGCTGTTTTTT; CDR3 protein: CASSQKLGNTGELFF
D gene: -; J gene: TRBJ1-1; clone size: -; V gene: TRBV6-5; CDR3 DNA: TGTGCCAGCAGTACCCACAGGGCAACTGAAGCTTTCTTT; CDR3 protein: CASSTHRATEAFF
D gene: -; J gene: TRBJ1-5; clone size: -; V gene: TRBV27; CDR3 DNA: TGTGCCAGCAGTTTGAGTGGCGGGTTGGGGCAGCCCCAGCATTTT; CDR3 protein: CASSLSGGLGQPQHF
D gene: TRBD2; J gene: TRBJ2-7; clone size: -; V gene: TRBV2; CDR3 DNA: TGTGCCAGCAGGGGAGGGCCCCACGAGCAGTACTTC; CDR3 protein: CASRGGPHEQYF
D gene: TRBD2; J gene: TRBJ2-3; clone size: -; V gene: TRBV18; CDR3 DNA: TGTGCCAGCTCACCAGCTAGCGGGAGAACAGATACGCAGTATTTT; CDR3 protein: CASSPASGRTDTQYF
D gene: -; J gene: TRBJ1-1; clone size: -; V gene: TRBV19; CDR3 DNA: TGTGCCAGTAGTCGTCGTATCAGGGGAAGGGACACTGAAGCTTTCTTT; CDR3 protein: CASSRRIRGRDTEAFF
D gene: -; J gene: TRBJ1-2; clone size: -; V gene: TRBV2; CDR3 DNA: TGTGCCAGCGACAGGTTTGACTCTAATGGCTACACCTTC; CDR3 protein: CASDRFDSNGYTF
D gene: TRBD2; J gene: TRBJ2-1; clone size: once; V gene: TRBV7-3; CDR3 DNA: TGTGCCAGCAGCTTATCCGCTAGCGGGAGGGGTGAGCAGTTCTTC; CDR3 protein: CASSLSASGRGEQFF
D gene: TRBD2; J gene: TRBJ2-7; clone size: -; V gene: TRBV30; CDR3 DNA: TGTGCCTGGACCCCTTTACGACTAGCGGCCTCCTACGAGCAGTACTTC; CDR3 protein: CAWTPLRLAASYEQYF
D gene: -; J gene: TRBJ1-2; clone size: -; V gene: TRBV25-1; CDR3 DNA: TGTGCCAGCAGTGAGGGACTTGTTGTGGACTATGGCTACACCTTC; CDR3 protein: CASSEGLVVDYGYTF
D gene: -; J gene: TRBJ2-7; clone size: -; V gene: TRBV5-6; CDR3 DNA: TGTGCCAGCAGCTTTTGGGAGAGGCCGCCCTACGAGCAGTACTTC; CDR3 protein: CASSFWERPPYEQYF
D gene: -; J gene: TRBJ1-6; clone size: -; V gene: TRBV5-6; CDR3 DNA: TGTGCCAGCAGCTTTGAGGAGTCAAAACTCCACTTT; CDR3 protein: CASSFEESKLHF
D gene: -; J gene: TRBJ1-1; clone size: -; V gene: TRBV7-9; CDR3 DNA: TGTGCCAGCAGCTACACAGTGAACACTGAAGCTTTCTTT; CDR3 protein: CASSYTVNTEAFF
D gene: -; J gene: TRBJ1-2; clone size: -; V gene: TRBV5-1; CDR3 DNA: TGCGCCAGCAGCTTGGAGTTTACAGGGAATTATGGCTACACCTTC; CDR3 protein: CASSLEFTGNYGYTF
D gene: -; J gene: TRBJ2-7; clone size: -; V gene: TRBV6-6; CDR3 DNA: TGTGCCAGCAGGAAAGACGGAGGTCCCTACGAGCAGTACTTC; CDR3 protein: CASRKDGGPYEQYF
D gene: -; J gene: TRBJ1-6; clone size: -; V gene: TRBV5-1; CDR3 DNA: TGCGCCAGCAGCTTGGAAGTACAGGACTACTATAATTCACCCCTCCACTTT; CDR3 protein: CASSLEVQDYYNSPLHF
D gene: -; J gene: TRBJ2-7; clone size: few; V gene: TRBV5-1; CDR3 DNA: TGCGCCAGCAGTTCGGGACACGTCGAGACCTACGAGCAGTACTTC; CDR3 protein: CASSSGHVETYEQYF
D gene: -; J gene: TRBJ2-5; clone size: -; V gene: TRBV30; CDR3 DNA: TGTGCCTGGGCCACGGAGGGAGAGACCCAGTACTTC; CDR3 protein: CAWATEGETQYF
D gene: TRBD1; J gene: TRBJ1-5; clone size: -; V gene: TRBV19; CDR3 DNA: TGTGCCAGTAGTATGCTACAGGGGGTAACAATCGGCAATCAGCCCCAGCATTTT; CDR3 protein: CASSMLQGVTIGNQPQHF
D gene: TRBD1; J gene: TRBJ1-5; clone size: -; V gene: TRBV6-2/TRBV6-3; CDR3 DNA: TGTGCCAGCAGTTACCTCGCGCCGGACAGGGGAGGTTTGGATCAGCCCCAGCATTTT; CDR3 protein: CASSYLAPDRGGLDQPQHF
D gene: TRBD2; J gene: TRBJ2-1; clone size: -; V gene: TRBV9; CDR3 DNA: TGTGCCAGCAGCGGAGGGACGGCGGGAGGGCGTGTTAATGAGCAGTTCTTC; CDR3 protein: CASSGGTAGGRVNEQFF
D gene: TRBD2; J gene: TRBJ2-1; clone size: -; V gene: TRBV7-3; CDR3 DNA: TGTGCCAGCAGCCCCCTCGGCGGGAGAACCACCTACAATGAGCAGTTCTTC; CDR3 protein: CASSPLGGRTTYNEQFF
D gene: -; J gene: TRBJ1-1; clone size: once; V gene: TRBV5-1; CDR3 DNA: TGCGCCAGCAGGGTAGCAATGAACACTGAAGCTTTCTTT; CDR3 protein: CASRVAMNTEAFF
D gene: TRBD1; J gene: TRBJ2-7; clone size: -; V gene: TRBV29-1; CDR3 DNA: TGCAGCGTTTGGGACAGGGGCACCTACGAGCAGTACTTC; CDR3 protein: CSVWDRGTYEQYF
D gene: -; J gene: TRBJ2-1; clone size: -; V gene: TRBV9; CDR3 DNA: TGTTCTAGGAGTGAGCAGTTCTTC; CDR3 protein: CSRSEQFF
D gene: -; J gene: TRBJ1-1; clone size: once; V gene: TRBV6-5; CDR3 DNA: TGTGCCACTCGGACAGCCAACACTGAAGCTTTCTTT; CDR3 protein: CATRTANTEAFF
D gene: -; J gene: TRBJ2-4; clone size: -; V gene: TRBV30; CDR3 DNA: TGTGCCTGGAGTGGGGGCCGTGTAGCCAAAAACATTCAGTACTTC; CDR3 protein: CAWSGGRVAKNIQYF
D gene: TRBD1; J gene: TRBJ1-5; clone size: -; V gene: TRBV19; CDR3 DNA: TGTGCCAGTAGTATGTACAGGGGAGGTCAGCCCCAGCATTTT; CDR3 protein: CASSMYRGGQPQHF
D gene: TRBD1; J gene: TRBJ2-7; clone size: -; V gene: TRBV5-1; CDR3 DNA: TGCGCCAGCAGCTTGGGAACGGGACAGGGTACCCACGAGCAGTACTTC; CDR3 protein: CASSLGTGQGTHEQYF
D gene: -; J gene: TRBJ1-4; clone size: -; V gene: TRBV4-1; CDR3 DNA: TGCGCCAGCAGCCAAGATGGCAGGGGAAAACTGTTTTTT; CDR3 protein: CASSQDGRGKLFF
D gene: -; J gene: TRBJ2-7; clone size: -; V gene: TRBV5-5; CDR3 DNA: TGTGCCAGCTCGGGTAAGACGGAAGCCTACGAGCAGTACTTC; CDR3 protein: CASSGKTEAYEQYF
D gene: TRBD2; J gene: TRBJ2-4; clone size: few; V gene: TRBV28; CDR3 DNA: TGTGCCAGCAGTTTCCCGGGACTAGCGGGAATAAACATTCAGTACTTC; CDR3 protein: CASSFPGLAGINIQYF
D gene: -; J gene: TRBJ2-7; clone size: few; V gene: TRBV2; CDR3 DNA: TGTGCCAGCACCCGGCGGGGCTACGAGCAGTACTTC; CDR3 protein: CASTRRGYEQYF
D gene: -; J gene: TRBJ1-1; clone size: -; V gene: TRBV5-1; CDR3 DNA: TGCGCCAGCAGCCCGACTCGAACAGGGAGCGCTGAAGCTTTCTTT; CDR3 protein: CASSPTRTGSAEAFF
D gene: -; J gene: TRBJ2-1; clone size: few; V gene: TRBV5-6; CDR3 DNA: TGTGCCAGCAGCCTGGCGTCGAGCGGAAAAGAGCAGTTCTTC; CDR3 protein: CASSLASSGKEQFF
D gene: -; J gene: TRBJ2-7; clone size: -; V gene: TRBV7-6; CDR3 DNA: TGTGCCAGCAGCTTAGGGGTCGGGGAACGCTCCTACGAGCAGTACTTC; CDR3 protein: CASSLGVGERSYEQYF
D gene: -; J gene: TRBJ1-5; clone size: -; V gene: TRBV27; CDR3 DNA: TGTGCCAGCAGTTTATTCCGAGCGTTAAGCCAGCCCCAGCATTTT; CDR3 protein: CASSLFRALSQPQHF
D gene: -; J gene: TRBJ2-5; clone size: -; V gene: TRBV6-5; CDR3 DNA: TGTGCCAGCAGTTCCCCAGGGGAGACCCAGTACTTC; CDR3 protein: CASSSPGETQYF
D gene: -; J gene: TRBJ2-3; clone size: -; V gene: TRBV21-1; CDR3 DNA: TGTGCCAGCAGCAAAGGAAAGGGGGTTGCGGGAGGCCCCACAGATACGCAGTATTTT; CDR3 protein: CASSKGKGVAGGPTDTQYF
D gene: -; J gene: TRBJ2-3; clone size: -; V gene: TRBV10-3; CDR3 DNA: TGTGCCATCAGTGAGTCTCTAGCGACATCAGATACGCAGTATTTT; CDR3 protein: CAISESLATSDTQYF
D gene: -; J gene: TRBJ2-1; clone size: -; V gene: TRBV14; CDR3 DNA: TGTGCCAGCAGCCTTAACAATGAGCAGTTCTTC; CDR3 protein: CASSLNNEQFF
D gene: TRBD2; J gene: TRBJ2-5; clone size: once; V gene: TRBV18; CDR3 DNA: TGTGCCAGCTCACCACTTAGCGGGAGGGCCGAGGAGACCCAGTACTTC; CDR3 protein: CASSPLSGRAEETQYF
D gene: -; J gene: TRBJ2-1; clone size: -; V gene: TRBV6-2/TRBV6-3; CDR3 DNA: TGTGCCAGCAGTGGGAGCGGAGAGTACAATGAGCAGTTCTTC; CDR3 protein: CASSGSGEYNEQFF
D gene: -; J gene: TRBJ1-1; clone size: -; V gene: TRBV5-1; CDR3 DNA: TGCGCCAGCAGCGAGATGAACACTGAAGCTTTCTTT; CDR3 protein: CASSEMNTEAFF